A selection of T cell receptor beta chains follows, all from one sample in a study of T cells in Graves' hyperthyroidism and ophthalmopathy. TCRdb re-analysed the multiplex PCR reads in MiXCR, keeping a single row per CDR3 protein. The sample lists around 200,000 distinct CDR3 sequences; over 15% were seen once. Sequencing was done on a sample of blood. These TCRs come from a woman aged 45-65 years with Graves' hyperthyroidism. The CDR3 runs from the conserved cysteine through the conserved F or W. The D gene is left open where the match is weak. Clone size is shown for a subset of rows, as once, few, many or a class of expanded clone.

cdr3_aa: CASSVGDTYYTEAFF
cdr3_nt: TGTGCCAGCAGCGTTGGGGACACTTACTACACTGAAGCTTTCTTT
v_call: TRBV9
d_call: NA
clone_size: many
j_call: TRBJ1-1

cdr3_aa: CASSPSDKTYSNQPQHF
cdr3_nt: TGTGCCAGCAGCCCATCGGACAAGACCTATAGCAATCAGCCCCAGCATTTT
v_call: TRBV27
d_call: NA
clone_size: once
j_call: TRBJ1-5

cdr3_aa: CASSTDRESHTF
cdr3_nt: TGCGCCAGCAGCACGGACAGGGAAAGTCATACCTTC
v_call: TRBV5-1
d_call: TRBD1
clone_size: NA
j_call: TRBJ1-2

cdr3_aa: CASSSGGGGAKEDTQYF
cdr3_nt: TGTGCCAGCAGCTCGGGCGGCGGGGGGGCCAAGGAAGATACGCAGTATTTT
v_call: TRBV7-9
d_call: TRBD2
clone_size: many
j_call: TRBJ2-3

cdr3_aa: CASSLGFGDTGELFF
cdr3_nt: TGCGCCAGCAGCTTGGGGTTCGGGGATACCGGGGAGCTGTTTTTT
v_call: TRBV5-1
d_call: NA
clone_size: NA
j_call: TRBJ2-2

cdr3_aa: CASNRDGYTF
cdr3_nt: TGTGCCAGCAACCGGGACGGCTACACCTTC
v_call: TRBV2
d_call: NA
clone_size: many
j_call: TRBJ1-2

cdr3_aa: CASSAPGGRTEAFF
cdr3_nt: TGTGCCAGCAGCGCCCCAGGGGGCAGGACTGAAGCTTTCTTT
v_call: TRBV2
d_call: TRBD1
clone_size: NA
j_call: TRBJ1-1

cdr3_aa: CASSSTVYEQYF
cdr3_nt: TGTGCCAGCAGCTCGACAGTCTACGAGCAGTACTTC
v_call: TRBV7-8
d_call: NA
clone_size: many
j_call: TRBJ2-7

cdr3_aa: CASRRGGGYGYTF
cdr3_nt: TGTGCCAGCAGAAGGGGGGGTGGCTATGGCTACACCTTC
v_call: TRBV6-2/TRBV6-3
d_call: NA
clone_size: many
j_call: TRBJ1-2

cdr3_aa: CASSPAGAFF
cdr3_nt: TGTGCCAGCAGTCCTGCGGGAGCTTTCTTT
v_call: TRBV7-9
d_call: NA
clone_size: many
j_call: TRBJ1-1

cdr3_aa: CASSLTGAGKAFF
cdr3_nt: TGTGCCAGCAGTTTGACAGGGGCGGGCAAAGCTTTCTTT
v_call: TRBV28
d_call: TRBD1
clone_size: few
j_call: TRBJ1-1

cdr3_aa: CASSFVIGQGASEQFF
cdr3_nt: TGTGCCAGCAGCTTCGTCATAGGACAGGGGGCAAGTGAGCAGTTCTTC
v_call: TRBV7-8
d_call: TRBD1
clone_size: many
j_call: TRBJ2-1

cdr3_aa: CASSQAAVRGGAEAFF
cdr3_nt: TGTGCCAGCAGCCAAGCCGCGGTCAGGGGAGGTGCTGAAGCTTTCTTT
v_call: TRBV3-1
d_call: NA
clone_size: NA
j_call: TRBJ1-1

cdr3_aa: CASSLSGGFYEQYF
cdr3_nt: TGCGCCAGCAGCTTGTCAGGGGGCTTCTACGAGCAGTACTTC
v_call: TRBV5-1
d_call: TRBD1
clone_size: NA
j_call: TRBJ2-7

cdr3_aa: CASSQAAAATYNEQFF
cdr3_nt: TGTGCCAGCAGCCAAGCAGCAGCGGCCACCTACAATGAGCAGTTCTTC
v_call: TRBV4-2
d_call: NA
clone_size: many
j_call: TRBJ2-1

cdr3_aa: CASRFNKNTGELFF
cdr3_nt: TGTGCCAGCAGATTCAACAAGAACACCGGGGAGCTGTTTTTT
v_call: TRBV11-1
d_call: NA
clone_size: many
j_call: TRBJ2-2

cdr3_aa: CASSTSGVTGELFF
cdr3_nt: TGTGCCAGCAGCACCAGCGGGGTTACCGGGGAGCTGTTTTTT
v_call: TRBV13
d_call: TRBD2
clone_size: NA
j_call: TRBJ2-2

cdr3_aa: CASSSPPEGDYGYTF
cdr3_nt: TGTGCCAGCAGTTCCCCTCCGGAGGGAGACTATGGCTACACCTTC
v_call: TRBV28
d_call: NA
clone_size: many
j_call: TRBJ1-2